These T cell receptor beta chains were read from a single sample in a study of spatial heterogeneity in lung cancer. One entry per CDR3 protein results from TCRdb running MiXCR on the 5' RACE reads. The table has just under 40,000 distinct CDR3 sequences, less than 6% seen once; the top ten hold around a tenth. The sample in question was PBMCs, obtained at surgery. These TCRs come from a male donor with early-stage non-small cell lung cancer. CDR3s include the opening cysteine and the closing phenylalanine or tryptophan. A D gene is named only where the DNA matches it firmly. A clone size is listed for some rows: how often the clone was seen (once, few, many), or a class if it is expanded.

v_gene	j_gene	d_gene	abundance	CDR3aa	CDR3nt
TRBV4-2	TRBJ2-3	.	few	CASSQGTVDTQYF	TGTGCCAGCAGCCAAGGGACCGTAGATACGCAGTATTTT
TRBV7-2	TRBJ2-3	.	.	CASSILGAGSDTQYF	TGTGCCAGCAGCATACTGGGGGCAGGCTCAGATACGCAGTATTTT
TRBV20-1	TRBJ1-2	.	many	CSASSGHYGYTF	TGCAGTGCTAGCTCAGGGCACTATGGCTACACCTTC
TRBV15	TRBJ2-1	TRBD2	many	CATSRGSGGAYNEQFF	TGTGCCACCAGCAGAGGGAGCGGGGGGGCCTACAATGAGCAGTTCTTC
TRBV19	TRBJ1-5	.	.	CASSRGWGNQPQHF	TGTGCCAGTAGTAGGGGATGGGGCAATCAGCCCCAGCATTTT
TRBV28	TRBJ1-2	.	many	CASNRENYYGYTF	TGTGCCAGTAACAGGGAAAACTACTATGGCTACACCTTC
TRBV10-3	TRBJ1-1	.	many	CAISESGGTLTSEAFF	TGTGCCATCAGTGAGTCGGGGGGAACCCTTACTTCTGAAGCTTTCTTT
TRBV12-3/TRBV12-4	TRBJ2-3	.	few	CASSLGTRSDTQYF	TGTGCCAGCAGTTTAGGGACAAGGTCAGATACGCAGTATTTT
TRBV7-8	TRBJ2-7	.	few	CASTNLRAASYEQYF	TGTGCCAGCACCAACCTCCGGGCTGCTTCCTACGAGCAGTACTTC
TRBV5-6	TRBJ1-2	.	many	CASSLARPIYGYTF	TGTGCCAGCAGCTTGGCCCGGCCTATCTATGGCTACACCTTC
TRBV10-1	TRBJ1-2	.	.	CASSETGGLDGYTF	TGCGCCAGCAGTGAAACAGGAGGGCTGGATGGCTACACCTTC
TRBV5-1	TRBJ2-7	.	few	CASSHGVDYEQYF	TGCGCCAGCAGCCATGGGGTTGACTACGAGCAGTACTTC
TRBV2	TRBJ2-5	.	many	CASRSFGLSRGETQYF	TGTGCCAGCAGATCCTTTGGTCTCTCTCGAGGGGAGACCCAGTACTTC
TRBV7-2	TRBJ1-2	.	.	CASSLVRATNYGYTF	TGTGCCAGCAGCTTAGTTAGGGCAACTAACTATGGCTACACCTTC
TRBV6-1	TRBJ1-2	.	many	CASSESASLYGYTF	TGTGCCAGCAGTGAATCGGCCAGCCTCTATGGCTACACCTTC
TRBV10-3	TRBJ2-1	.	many	CAISESDGSSYNEQFF	TGTGCCATCAGTGAGTCGGACGGCAGTTCCTACAATGAGCAGTTCTTC
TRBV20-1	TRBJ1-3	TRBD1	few	CSARTGGGNTIYF	TGCAGTGCAAGGACAGGGGGAGGAAACACCATATATTTT
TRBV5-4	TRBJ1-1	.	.	CASSSPLQGNTEAFF	TGTGCCAGCAGCTCCCCGCTACAGGGGAACACTGAAGCTTTCTTT
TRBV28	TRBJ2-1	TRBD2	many	CASSPPGLVSEQFF	TGTGCCAGCAGTCCTCCCGGACTAGTCAGTGAGCAGTTCTTC
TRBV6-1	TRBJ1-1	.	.	CASSDTEAFF	TGTGCCAGCAGTGACACTGAAGCTTTCTTT
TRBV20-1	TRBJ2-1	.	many	CSARRPIASYNEQFF	TGCAGTGCCAGGAGGCCCATCGCGTCCTACAATGAGCAGTTCTTC
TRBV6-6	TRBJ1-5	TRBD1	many	CASSYPRQGGNQPQHF	TGTGCCAGCAGTTACCCCAGACAGGGAGGCAATCAGCCCCAGCATTTT
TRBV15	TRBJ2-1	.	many	CATSSDGQSLDEQFF	TGTGCCACCAGCAGCGATGGACAGTCGTTGGATGAGCAGTTCTTC
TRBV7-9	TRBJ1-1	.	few	CASSPQYGVEAFF	TGTGCCAGCAGCCCACAGTACGGGGTGGAAGCTTTCTTT
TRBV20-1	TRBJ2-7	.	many	CSAAQGHLKTYEQYF	TGCAGTGCTGCCCAGGGACACCTGAAAACCTACGAGCAGTACTTC
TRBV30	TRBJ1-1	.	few	CAMVYTEAFF	TGTGCTATGGTTTACACTGAAGCTTTCTTT